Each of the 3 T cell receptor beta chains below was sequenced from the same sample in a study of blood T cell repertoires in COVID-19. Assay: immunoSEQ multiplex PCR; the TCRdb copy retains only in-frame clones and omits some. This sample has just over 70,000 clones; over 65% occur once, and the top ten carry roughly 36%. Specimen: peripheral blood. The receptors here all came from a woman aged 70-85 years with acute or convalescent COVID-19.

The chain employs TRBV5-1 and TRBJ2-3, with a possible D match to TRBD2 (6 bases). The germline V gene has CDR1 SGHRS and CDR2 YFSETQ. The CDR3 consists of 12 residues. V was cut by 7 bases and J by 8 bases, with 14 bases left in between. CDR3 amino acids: CASSALAATQYF. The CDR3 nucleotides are TGCGCCAGCTCTGCACTAGCCGCTACGCAGTATTTT.

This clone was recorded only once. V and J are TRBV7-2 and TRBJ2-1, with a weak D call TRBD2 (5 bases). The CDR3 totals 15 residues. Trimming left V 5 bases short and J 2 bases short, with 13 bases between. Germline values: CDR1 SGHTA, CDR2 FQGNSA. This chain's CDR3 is CASSPFGLPYNEQFF. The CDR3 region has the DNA TGTGCCAGCAGCCCTTTCGGACTCCCCTACAATGAGCAGTTCTTC.

The CDR3 sequence is CASSQETEGETQYF. The CDR3 DNA sequence: TGTGCCAGCAGCCAAGAGACAGAAGGAGAGACCCAGTACTTC. The chain carries TRBV3-1 (or the pseudogene TRBV3-2) and TRBJ2-5; perhaps TRBD1 as D (5 bases). The CDR3 consists of 14 residues. Germline assignment: CDR1 LGHDT and CDR2 YNNKEL (reference sequence). V was trimmed by 0 bases and J by 4 bases, leaving 9 bases between them.